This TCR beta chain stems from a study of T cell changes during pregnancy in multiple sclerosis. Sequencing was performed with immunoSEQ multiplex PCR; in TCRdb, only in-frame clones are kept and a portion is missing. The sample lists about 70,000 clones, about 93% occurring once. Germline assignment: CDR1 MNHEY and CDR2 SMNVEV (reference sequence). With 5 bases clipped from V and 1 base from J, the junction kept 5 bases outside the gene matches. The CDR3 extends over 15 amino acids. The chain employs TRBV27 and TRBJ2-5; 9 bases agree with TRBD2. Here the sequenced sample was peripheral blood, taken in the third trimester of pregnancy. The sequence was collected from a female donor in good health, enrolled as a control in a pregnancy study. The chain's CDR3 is CASSGISGGQETQYF. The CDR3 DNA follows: TGTGCCAGCAGTGGGATTAGCGGGGGCCAAGAGACCCAGTACTTC.